This TCR beta chain was recovered during a study of CD8+ T cells in alopecia areata. Specified treatment: oral pan-JAK inhibitor, 5-10 mg twice daily. Researchers took lesional scalp punch biopsies and peripheral blood from people who were alopecia areata patients. Reverse transcribed after extraction, RNA yielded cDNA as the sequencing template. Here immunoSEQ multiplex PCR was the method, and the copy in TCRdb shows in-frame clones only, minus some. Of over 150,000 clones in the sample, more than 55% are singletons; the top ten hold approximately 3.5%. Trimming removed 4 bases from V and 6 bases from J; junction bases left unmatched: 7. CDR3 length: 16 residues. Germline V gene lookup returns CDR1 SGHRS and CDR2 YFSETQ.

Sample: CD4+ T cells sorted from blood, taken at week 4, from a patient treated with tofacitinib. The sequence derives from a human donor with alopecia areata. This chain joins TRBV5-1 and TRBJ2-1, with 13 bases that match TRBD2. This CDR3 is CASSGTSGEVGNEQFF. The CDR3 DNA sequence: TGCGCCAGCAGCGGGACTAGCGGGGAAGTCGGCAATGAGCAGTTCTTC.